This T cell receptor (beta chain) is drawn from a study of T cells after yellow fever vaccination. CDR3 length: 13 residues. V lost 3 bases and J lost 2, with 7 bases in between. TCRdb re-called the 5' RACE reads with MiXCR, one entry per CDR3 protein. The sample yields hundreds of thousands of distinct CDR3 sequences, 5.2% seen once. In this sample, this clonotype turned up many times. Source: CD4+ T cells sorted from PBMCs, taken on the day of the yellow fever booster vaccination. The TCR originated in a man younger than 30 who received the YFV17D yellow fever vaccine. The rearrangement uses TRBV12-3 or TRBV12-4 and TRBJ2-5; D not certain. The CDR3 is CASSLVQQETQYF. DNA for the CDR3: TGTGCCAGCAGTTTGGTACAGCAAGAGACCCAGTACTTC.